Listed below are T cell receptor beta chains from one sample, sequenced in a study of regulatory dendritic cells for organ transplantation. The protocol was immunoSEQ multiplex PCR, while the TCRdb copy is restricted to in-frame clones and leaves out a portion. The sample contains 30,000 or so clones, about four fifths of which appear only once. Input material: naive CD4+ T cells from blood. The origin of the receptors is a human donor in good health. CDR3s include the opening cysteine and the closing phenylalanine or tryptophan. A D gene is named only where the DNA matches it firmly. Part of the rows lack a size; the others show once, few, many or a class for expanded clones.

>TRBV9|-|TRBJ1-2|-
TGTGCCAGCAGCCCTCCCGAAGGGGTTGGCTACACCTTC
CASSPPEGVGYTF
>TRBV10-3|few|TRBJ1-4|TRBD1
TGTGCCATCAGTGAGTCTGGACAGGGGAATGAAAAACTGTTTTTT
CAISESGQGNEKLFF
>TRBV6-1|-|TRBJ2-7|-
TGTGCCAGCTCCCTAGGGGGGGGCGAGCAGTACTTC
CASSLGGGEQYF
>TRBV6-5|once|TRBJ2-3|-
TGTGCCAGCAGTTACGGTGGGGGGAACACAGATACGCAGTATTTT
CASSYGGGNTDTQYF
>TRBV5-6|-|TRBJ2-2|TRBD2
TGTGCCAGCAGTTTAGCGGGGGGGCTTACCGGGGAGCTGTTTTTT
CASSLAGGLTGELFF
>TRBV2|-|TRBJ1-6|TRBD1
TGTGCCAGCAGGACAGGGTTAGGGTCACCCCTCCACTTT
CASRTGLGSPLHF
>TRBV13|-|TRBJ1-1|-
TGTGCCAGCAGAACGGGGGGTCCCACTGAAGCTTTCTTT
CASRTGGPTEAFF
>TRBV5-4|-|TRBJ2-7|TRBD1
TGTGCCAGCAGCTTGATGACAGGGGAGAACGAGCAGTACTTC
CASSLMTGENEQYF
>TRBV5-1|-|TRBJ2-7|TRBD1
TGCGCCAGCAGCTTGGCCTCGGGGACAGGGGTGGGCGACGAGCAGTACTTC
CASSLASGTGVGDEQYF
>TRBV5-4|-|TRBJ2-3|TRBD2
TGTGCCAGCAGCTTGGTAGGGGCTAGCGGGGGGTCTGATACGCAGTATTTT
CASSLVGASGGSDTQYF
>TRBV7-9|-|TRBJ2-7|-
TGTGCCAGCAGCTTATCCACCTACGAGCAGTACTTC
CASSLSTYEQYF
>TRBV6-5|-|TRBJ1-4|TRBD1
TGTGCCAGCAGTCCGACAGGGGGTAACGGTGAAAAACTGTTTTTT
CASSPTGGNGEKLFF
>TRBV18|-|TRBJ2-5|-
TGTGCCAGCTCACCAGGGGGGAGCGGAGAGACCCAGTACTTC
CASSPGGSGETQYF
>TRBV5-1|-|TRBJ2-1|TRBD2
TGCGCCAGCAGACCCAGCGGGGGGGCCTTTACTGAGCAGTTCTTC
CASRPSGGAFTEQFF
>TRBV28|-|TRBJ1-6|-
TGTGCCAGCAGTTTAAGGTCTAGCTCCTATAATTCACCCCTCCACTTT
CASSLRSSSYNSPLHF
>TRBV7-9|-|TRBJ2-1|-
TGTGCCAGCAGCTCACAGAGCTCCTACAATGAGCAGTTCTTC
CASSSQSSYNEQFF